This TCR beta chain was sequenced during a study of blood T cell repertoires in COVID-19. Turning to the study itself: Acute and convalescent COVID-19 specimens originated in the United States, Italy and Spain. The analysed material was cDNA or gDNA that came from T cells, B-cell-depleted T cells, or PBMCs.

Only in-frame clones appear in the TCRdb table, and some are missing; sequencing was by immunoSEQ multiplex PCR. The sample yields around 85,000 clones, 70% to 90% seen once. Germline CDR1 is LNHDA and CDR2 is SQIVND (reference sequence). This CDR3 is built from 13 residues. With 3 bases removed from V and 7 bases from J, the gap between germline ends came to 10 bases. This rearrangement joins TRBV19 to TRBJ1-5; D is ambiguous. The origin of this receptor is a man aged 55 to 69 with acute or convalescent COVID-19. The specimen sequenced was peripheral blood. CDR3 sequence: CASSIARSQPQHF. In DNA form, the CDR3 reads TGTGCCAGTAGTATCGCGAGAAGCCAGCCCCAGCATTTT. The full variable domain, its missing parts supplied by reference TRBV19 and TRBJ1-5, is DGGITQSPKYLFRKEGQNVTLSCEQNLNHDAMYWYRQDPGQGLRLIYYSQIVNDFQKGDIAEGYSVSREKKESFPLTVTSAQKNPTAFYLCASSIARSQPQHFGDGTRLSIL.